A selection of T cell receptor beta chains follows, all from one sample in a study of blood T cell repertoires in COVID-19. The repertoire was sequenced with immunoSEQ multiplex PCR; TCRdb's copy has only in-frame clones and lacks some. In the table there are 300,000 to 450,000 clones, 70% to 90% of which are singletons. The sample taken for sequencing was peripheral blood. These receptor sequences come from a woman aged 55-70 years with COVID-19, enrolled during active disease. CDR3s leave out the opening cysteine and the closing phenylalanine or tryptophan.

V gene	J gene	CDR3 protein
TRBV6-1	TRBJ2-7	ASSGIQTVGSYEQY
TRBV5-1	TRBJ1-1	ASSWDGGVYTEAF
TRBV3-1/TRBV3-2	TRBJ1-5	ASSHDTGNQPQH
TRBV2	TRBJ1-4	ASSRNSEKLF
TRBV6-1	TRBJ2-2	ASSDIVGELF
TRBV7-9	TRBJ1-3	ASSLVSGQTYSGNTIY
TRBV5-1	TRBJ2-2	ASSLGVASGELF
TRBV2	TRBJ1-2	ASSDAAEFRGYT
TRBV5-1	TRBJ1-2	ASATGTVNYGYT
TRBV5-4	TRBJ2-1	ASSTERGGQYNEQF
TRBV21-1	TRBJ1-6	ASSRTGRNSPLH
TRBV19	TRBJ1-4	ASIDRGHDEKLF
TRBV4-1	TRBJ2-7	ASSLIRTGGGYEQY
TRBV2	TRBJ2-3	ASSEGGGTDTQY
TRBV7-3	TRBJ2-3	ASSHSGGPGTDTQY
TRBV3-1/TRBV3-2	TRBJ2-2	ASSQAANTGELF
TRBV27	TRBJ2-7	ASRDRYEQY
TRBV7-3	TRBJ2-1	ASSRTSGYNEQF
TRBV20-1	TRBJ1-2	SARDSYGYT
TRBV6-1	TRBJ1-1	ASSDGYTEAF
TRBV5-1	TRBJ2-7	ASSLDRGFLEQY
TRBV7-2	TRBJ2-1	ASSFGLAGGNNEQF
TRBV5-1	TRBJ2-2	ASSTLTGGELF
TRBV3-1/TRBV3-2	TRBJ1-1	ASSQEGRGRGFAF
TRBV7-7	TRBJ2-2	ASSLEQGGPSRALF
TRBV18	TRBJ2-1	ASSPPSGGAGNEQF
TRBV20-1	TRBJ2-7	SASMRARSYEQY
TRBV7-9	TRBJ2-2	ASSTGHGTGELF
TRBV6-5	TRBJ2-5	ASRDRGRETQY
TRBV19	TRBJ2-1	ASSFRTSGTKEQF
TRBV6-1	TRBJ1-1	ASSEWGLEAF
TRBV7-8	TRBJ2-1	ASSQGHRGYNEQF
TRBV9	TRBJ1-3	ASSVGGTAGNTIY
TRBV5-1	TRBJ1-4	ASSPRGQFNEKLF
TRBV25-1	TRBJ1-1	ASLDGLTRGAF
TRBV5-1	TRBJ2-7	ASTSSGGAVEQY
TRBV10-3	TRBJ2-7	AIRRESLKGSEQY
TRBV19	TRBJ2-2	ASSTGQGRVNTGELF
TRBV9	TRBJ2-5	ASSPGGAGRETQY
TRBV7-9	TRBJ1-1	ASSSRQGAEAF
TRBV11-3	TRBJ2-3	ASSLEGTDTQY